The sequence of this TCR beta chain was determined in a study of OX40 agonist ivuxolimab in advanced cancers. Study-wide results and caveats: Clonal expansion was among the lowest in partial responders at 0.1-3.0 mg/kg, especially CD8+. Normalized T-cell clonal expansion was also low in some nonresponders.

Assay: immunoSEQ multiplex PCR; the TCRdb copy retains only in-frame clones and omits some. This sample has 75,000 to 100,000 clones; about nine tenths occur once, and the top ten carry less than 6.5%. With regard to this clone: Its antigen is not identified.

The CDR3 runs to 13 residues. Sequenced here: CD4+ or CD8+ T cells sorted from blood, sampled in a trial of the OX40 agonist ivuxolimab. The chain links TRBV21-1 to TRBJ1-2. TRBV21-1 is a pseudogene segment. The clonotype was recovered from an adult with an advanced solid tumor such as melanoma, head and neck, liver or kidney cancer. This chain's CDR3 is CARPRMEDYGYTF. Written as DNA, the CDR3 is TGTGCCCGCCCCAGGATGGAGGACTATGGCTACACCTTC.